Listed here are 24 T cell receptor beta chains from one sample, sequenced in a study of shared clonotypes between healthy human individuals. Measured with immunoSEQ multiplex PCR; TCRdb has only the in-frame clones, and not every one. This table has approximately 530,000 clones, 95% to 97% appearing once. The sequencing sample was made of naive CD4+ T cells sorted from blood. Subset described: CD45RA+ positively selected. Every receptor here comes from a woman aged 25 to 39 in good health.

With respect to this clone: Other nucleotide sequences from this sample produce the same CDR3. The chain combines TRBV7-3 with TRBJ1-2; 10 positions match TRBD1. There are 13 residues in the CDR3. With 4 bases clipped from V and 5 bases from J, the junction kept 1 base outside the gene matches. The V gene's germline CDR1 is SGHTA and CDR2 FQGTGA. Here the CDR3 DNA reads TGTGCCAGCAGCTCGGGACAGGGGTATGGCTACACCTTC. Translated, it gives CASSSGQGYGYTF.

V gene TRBV28 combines with J gene TRBJ1-2; D might be TRBD1 (5 bases). The CDR3 loop spans 13 amino acids. Germline-derived CDR1 and CDR2 are MDHEN and SYDVKM. V lost 10 bases, J lost 4 bases, and 16 bases lay in between. The CDR3 region is CATLSGTVYGYTF. In DNA, the CDR3 is TGTGCCACCTTATCTGGGACCGTCTATGGCTACACCTTC.

As concerns this clone: This sample also contains other DNA sequences that code for the same CDR3. The chain carries TRBV28 and TRBJ1-2, with 7 bases lining up with TRBD1. CDR3 size: 12 residues. CDR1 is MDHEN and CDR2 is SYDVKM in the germline V gene. V lost 4 bases, J lost 4 bases, and 0 bases stayed unmatched. CDR3 sequence: CASSSGGYGYTF. CDR3 sequence (DNA): TGTGCCAGCAGTTCAGGGGGCTATGGCTACACCTTC.

V is TRBV19 and J is TRBJ2-1, with D possibly TRBD2 on 5 matching bases. Trimming cost V 9 bases and J 2 bases, with 14 bases left between them. This CDR3 has 14 amino acids. CDR1 and CDR2 (germline): LNHDA, SQIVND (reference sequence). As DNA, the CDR3 is TGTGCCAGCCAACGGACTTCCACCTACAATGAGCAGTTCTTC. This sequence encodes CASQRTSTYNEQFF. The whole variable domain, filled in from reference TRBV19 and TRBJ2-1, reads DGGITQSPKYLFRKEGQNVTLSCEQNLNHDAMYWYRQDPGQGLRLIYYSQIVNDFQKGDIAEGYSVSREKKESFPLTVTSAQKNPTAFYLCASQRTSTYNEQFFGPGTRLTVL.

V gene TRBV7-3 combines with J gene TRBJ2-7, with TRBD2 identical over 11 bases. The CDR3 loop spans 15 amino acids. J gave up 6 bases and V 2 bases, and 6 bases lay outside the gene matches. From germline, CDR1 is SGHTA and CDR2 FQGTGA. Written as DNA, the CDR3 is TGTGCCAGCAGCTTAGGACGTCTAGCGGGAGGCGAGCAGTACTTC. Translating it yields CASSLGRLAGGEQYF.

The count of this clone is one. This sequence joins TRBV5-1 and TRBJ2-2, with 9 bases aligning to TRBD1. The V and J ends lost 4 bases and 6 bases, in that order; junction bases with no gene match: 4. CDR1 is SGHRS, CDR2 YFSETQ, per germline. This CDR3 region has 14 residues. The CDR3 nucleotides read TGCGCCAGCAGCCGAGACAGGGGGGCCGGGGAGCTGTTTTTT. Translated, it gives CASSRDRGAGELFF.

The chain uses TRBV5-6 and TRBJ2-1, with TRBD2 matching 10 bases. CDR3 length: 18 amino acids. The J segment lost 5 bases and the V segment lost 3 bases, leaving 14 bases of the junction unmatched. From germline, CDR1 is SGHDT and CDR2 YYEEEE. The CDR3 bases are TGTGCCAGCAGCTATCTCCAGACGGCTAGCGGGAGTCACAATGAGCAGTTCTTC. Translation gives CASSYLQTASGSHNEQFF. Looking up the rest from reference TRBV5-6 and TRBJ2-1 gives the full variable domain: DAGVTQSPTHLIKTRGQQVTLRCSPKSGHDTVSWYQQALGQGPQFIFQYYEEEERQRGNFPDRFSGHQFPNYSSELNVNALLLGDSALYLCASSYLQTASGSHNEQFFGPGTRLTVL.

This clone was seen a few times. Other DNA sequences within the sample encode an identical CDR3. The chain is built from TRBV18 and TRBJ1-2; tentative D call: TRBD1 (5 bases). The ends were cut back, 3 bases at V and 2 bases at J, with 10 bases in the middle. Germline V gene lookup returns CDR1 KGHSH and CDR2 LQKENI. The CDR3 spans 14 residues. DNA of the CDR3: TGTGCCAGCTCACCGGGACGGACGAACTATGGCTACACCTTC. Its protein product is CASSPGRTNYGYTF.

The rearrangement links TRBV28 to TRBJ1-1, with 9 bases aligning to TRBD1. CDR3 size: 14 residues. J gave up 1 base and V 7 bases, and 4 bases lay outside the gene matches. From germline, CDR1 is MDHEN and CDR2 SYDVKM. The CDR3 region is CASMTGQGNTEAFF. The CDR3 DNA sequence: TGTGCCAGCATGACGGGACAGGGGAACACTGAAGCTTTCTTT.

For the CDR3, the DNA is TGCGCCAGCAGCTTGACAGGGTCGGCGGGAAACACCATATATTTT. It is translated as CASSLTGSAGNTIYF. V and J are TRBV5-1 and TRBJ1-3, with D possibly matching TRBD1 (6 bases). This CDR3 is built from 15 residues. CDR1 is SGHRS, CDR2 YFSETQ, per germline. Trimming removed 1 base at V and 4 bases at J, with 12 bases between.

V and J are TRBV28 and TRBJ1-2; tentative D call: TRBD1 (5 bases). The germline V gene encodes CDR1 MDHEN and CDR2 SYDVKM. The ends were cut back, 8 bases at V and 0 bases at J, with 19 bases in the middle. The CDR3 runs 16 residues. The CDR3: CASDSPRTDTNYGYTF. The CDR3 nucleotides are TGTGCCAGCGACAGTCCACGGACGGATACTAACTATGGCTACACCTTC.

V usage is TRBV7-8 and J usage is TRBJ1-5; TRBD1 matches 10 bases. With V trimmed by 4 bases and J by 2 bases, 11 bases remained unmatched. Germline V CDR1 and CDR2: SGHVS, FQNEAQ. This CDR3 has 18 amino acids. CDR3 sequence: CASSYRDRGGHGNQPQHF. The CDR3 region has the DNA TGTGCCAGCAGCTATCGGGACAGGGGAGGGCATGGCAATCAGCCCCAGCATTTT. The full variable domain, rest sourced from reference TRBV7-8 and TRBJ1-5, is GAGVSQSPRYKVAKRGQDVALRCDPISGHVSLFWYQQALGQGPEFLTYFQNEAQLDKSGLPSDRFFAERPEGSVSTLKIQRTQQEDSAVYLCASSYRDRGGHGNQPQHFGDGTRLSIL.

V usage is TRBV5-1 and J usage is TRBJ1-1; D unresolved. CDR3 size: 16 residues. The V gene lost 0 bases and the J gene lost 5 bases, with 17 bases spanning the gap. CDR1 and CDR2 (germline): SGHRS, YFSETQ. This chain's CDR3 is CASSLGWELGWTEAFF. The CDR3 bases are TGCGCCAGCAGCTTGGGTTGGGAGCTCGGGTGGACTGAAGCTTTCTTT.

To note about this clone: This CDR3 fails to terminate in the conserved phenylalanine or tryptophan, so it likely reflects a read error. The chain links TRBV29-1 to TRBJ2-7, with 7 nucleotides matching TRBD2. The junction had 2 bases not matched to a gene; V was cut back by 4 bases and J by 2 bases. The germline V gene has CDR1 SQVTM and CDR2 ANQGSEA. CDR3 size: 12 residues. The CDR3 is CSVVTSTYEQYL. The CDR3 region has the DNA TGCAGCGTTGTGACTAGCACCTACGAGCAGTACCTC.

The genes are TRBV5-8 and TRBJ1-6; TRBD1 might be the D (6 bases). CDR1 and CDR2 from the germline V gene are SGHTS and YDEGEE. V lost 4 bases and J lost 9, with 20 bases in between. CDR3 length: 16 residues. The CDR3 region is CASSRPWGGRGSPLHF. The CDR3 DNA is TGTGCCAGCAGCCGTCCCTGGGGGGGGCGAGGTTCACCCCTCCACTTT.

The genes are TRBV28 and TRBJ1-2, with 10 bases matching TRBD1. There are 15 residues in the CDR3. The germline V gene has CDR1 MDHEN and CDR2 SYDVKM. The junction had 7 bases not matched to a gene; V was cut back by 3 bases and J by 6 bases. CDR3 in DNA: TGTGCCAGCAGTTTCCCGGACAGGGGGGGAAATGGCTACACCTTC. Translation: CASSFPDRGGNGYTF.

The CDR3 region has the DNA TGTGCCAGCAGTTTATCTAGCGGGAGCTGGGCAGATACGCAGTATTTT. Its protein product is CASSLSSGSWADTQYF. The chain links TRBV28 to TRBJ2-3, with 10 bases aligning to TRBD2. The germline V gene has CDR1 MDHEN and CDR2 SYDVKM. There are 16 residues in the CDR3. J was trimmed by 4 bases and V by 1 base; bases with no gene match: 5.

V is TRBV5-1 and J is TRBJ2-5, with a weak D call TRBD1 (6 bases). V was cut by 3 bases and J by 3 bases, with 15 bases left in between. The CDR3 runs to 15 residues. CDR1 is SGHRS and CDR2 is YFSETQ in the germline V gene. CDR3 amino acids: CASSSHTGSEETQYF. DNA of the CDR3: TGCGCCAGCAGCTCTCATACAGGGTCGGAAGAGACCCAGTACTTC.

V usage is TRBV5-8 and J usage is TRBJ2-5; D call uncertain. This CDR3 is built from 12 residues. Germline CDR1 SGHTS, CDR2 YDEGEE. V lost 6 bases, J lost 7 bases, and 13 bases lay in between. The CDR3 bases are TGTGCCAGCACTTTCTCGGTGGGGACCCAGTACTTC. Translated: CASTFSVGTQYF.

This clone occurred once. At the DNA level, this CDR3 is encoded by other sequences in the same sample as well. This rearrangement joins TRBV7-3 to TRBJ1-3; TRBD1 aligns across 7 bases. Germline V lookup: CDR1 SGHTA, CDR2 FQGTGA. The V segment lost 5 bases and the J segment 4 bases; nucleotides outside the gene matches: 2. The CDR3 sequence is 13 residues long. The chain's CDR3 is CASSLGQGNTIYF. The CDR3 DNA is TGTGCCAGCAGCCTGGGACAGGGAAACACCATATATTTT. The full variable domain, rest sourced from reference TRBV7-3 and TRBJ1-3, is GAGVSQTPSNKVTEKGKYVELRCDPISGHTALYWYRQSLGQGPEFLIYFQGTGAADDSGLPNDRFFAVRPEGSVSTLKIQRTERGDSAVYLCASSLGQGNTIYFGEGSWLTVV.

The rearrangement links TRBV28 to TRBJ2-1; tentative D call: TRBD2 (5 bases). Germline V lookup: CDR1 MDHEN, CDR2 SYDVKM. Trimming took 5 bases from V and 2 from J, leaving 13 bases between them. The CDR3 has 15 amino acids. Written as DNA, the CDR3 is TGTGCCAGCAGTGTACCCGGGAAAGCCTACAATGAGCAGTTCTTC. Its protein product is CASSVPGKAYNEQFF.

This sequence joins TRBV19 and TRBJ2-6, with 11 nucleotides matching TRBD2. In germline, CDR1 is LNHDA, CDR2 SQIVND (reference sequence). The CDR3 runs to 19 residues. The V and J ends lost 4 bases and 2 bases, in that order; junction bases with no gene match: 10. CDR3 region: CASSRAGTSGDTGANVLTF. The DNA of the CDR3 is TGTGCCAGTAGTAGAGCCGGGACTAGCGGAGATACTGGGGCCAACGTCCTGACTTTC. Using reference TRBV19 and TRBJ2-6 for the parts outside the CDR3, the full variable domain is DGGITQSPKYLFRKEGQNVTLSCEQNLNHDAMYWYRQDPGQGLRLIYYSQIVNDFQKGDIAEGYSVSREKKESFPLTVTSAQKNPTAFYLCASSRAGTSGDTGANVLTFGAGSRLTVL.

The chain joins TRBV11-2 to TRBJ2-1, with D perhaps matching TRBD2 (6 bases). Germline CDR1 reads SGHAT; CDR2 reads FQNNGV. This CDR3 spans 16 amino acids. The ends were cut back, 5 bases at V and 6 bases at J, with 20 bases in the middle. The CDR3 spells CASSLFSGEIFNEQFF. CDR3 in DNA: TGTGCCAGCAGCCTTTTCTCGGGAGAGATTTTCAATGAGCAGTTCTTC.

The V gene is TRBV18, the J gene TRBJ2-2; 8 bases are a match to TRBD2. The CDR3 has 16 residues. Germline CDR1 and CDR2: KGHSH and LQKENI. Germline trimming cut 3 bases from V and 0 bases from J; bases unmatched to any gene: 3. The CDR3 protein is CASSPTSGPNTGELFF. The CDR3 DNA reads TGTGCCAGCTCACCCACTAGCGGTCCGAACACCGGGGAGCTGTTTTTT.